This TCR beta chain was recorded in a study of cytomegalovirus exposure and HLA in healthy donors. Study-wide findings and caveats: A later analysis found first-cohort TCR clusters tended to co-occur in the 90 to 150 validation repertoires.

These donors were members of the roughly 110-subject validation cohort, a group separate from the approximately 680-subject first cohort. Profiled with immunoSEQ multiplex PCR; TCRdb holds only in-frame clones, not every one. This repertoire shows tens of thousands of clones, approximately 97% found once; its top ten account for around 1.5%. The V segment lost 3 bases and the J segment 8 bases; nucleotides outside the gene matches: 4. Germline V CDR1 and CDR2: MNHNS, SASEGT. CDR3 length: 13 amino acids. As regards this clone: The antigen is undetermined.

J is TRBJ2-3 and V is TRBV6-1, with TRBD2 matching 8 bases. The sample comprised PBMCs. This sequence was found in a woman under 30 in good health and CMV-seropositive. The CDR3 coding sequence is TGTGCCAGCAGTGACGGGAGGGCCGCTACGCAGTATTTT. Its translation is CASSDGRAATQYF.